One and the same sample provided the 2 T cell receptor beta chains below, sequenced in a study of blood T cells in healthy people across ages. A second PCR, run for about 7 to 11 cycles, used a sample-barcoded 5' primer plus a J-beta primer mix. MiXCR was run by TCRdb on the 5' RACE reads, yielding one entry per CDR3 protein. The data contain over 1,200,000 distinct CDR3 sequences, around 55% of them singletons. The sequenced sample was blood. Receptor source: a man younger than 35 in good health.

The chain carries TRBV12-3 or TRBV12-4 and TRBJ2-7, with 12 positions matching TRBD2. The junction had 13 bases not matched to a gene; V was cut back by 6 bases and J by 7 bases. The CDR3 length is 16 residues. DNA of the CDR3: TGTGCCAGCAGATTACTAGCGGGAGGATCCTACAATGAGCAGTACTTC. Translating it yields CASRLLAGGSYNEQYF.

This rearrangement joins TRBV5-1 to TRBJ2-5; tentative D call: TRBD2 (6 bases). Germline CDR1 and CDR2: SGHRS and YFSETQ. Trimming shortened V by 6 bases and J by 2 bases, and 14 bases separated the two germline ends. The CDR3 is made up of 14 amino acids. The CDR3: CASTYGSLQETQYF. CDR3 bases: TGCGCCAGCACTTACGGGAGCCTGCAAGAGACCCAGTACTTC.